One sample yielded the 26 T cell receptor beta chains listed below, sequenced in a study of early T cells in non-severe SARS-CoV-2 infection. TCRdb re-called the 5' RACE reads with MiXCR, one entry per CDR3 protein. This table has 100,000 to 150,000 distinct CDR3 sequences, under 15% appearing once. The source material was whole blood. Every receptor here comes from an adult who was a healthcare worker with PCR-confirmed SARS-CoV-2 infection or an uninfected control (not recorded which).

This clonotype appeared a few times. V usage is TRBV3-1 and J usage is TRBJ1-1; 9 bases are shared with TRBD1. The CDR3 consists of 14 residues. In germline, CDR1 is LGHDT, CDR2 YNNKEL (reference sequence). Germline trimming cut 0 bases from V and 11 bases from J; bases unmatched to any gene: 7. The CDR3 is CASSQDLGTGTAFF. The CDR3 DNA follows: TGTGCCAGCAGCCAAGATCTCGGGACAGGGACGGCTTTCTTT.

The chain joins TRBV20-1 to TRBJ1-1; a weak D match, TRBD1 (5 bases). Trimming shortened V by 1 base and J by 4 bases, and 13 bases separated the two germline ends. From germline, CDR1 is DFQATT and CDR2 SNEGSKA (reference sequence). This CDR3 spans 14 amino acids. The CDR3 DNA reads TGCAGTGCTAGAGTGGCGGGGGAGGGCACTGAAGCTTTCTTT. This gives the protein CSARVAGEGTEAFF.

This chain joins TRBV12-5 and TRBJ1-3; D is unclear. Germline V gene lookup returns CDR1 LGHNT and CDR2 FRNRAP. The CDR3 is 10 amino acids. CDR3 region: CAPPGNTIYF. CDR3 sequence (DNA): TGTGCCCCCCCCGGAAACACCATATATTTT.

There are many counts of this clonotype. The chain is built from TRBV28 and TRBJ1-1; D might be TRBD1 (5 bases). V was trimmed by 7 bases and J by 6 bases, leaving 18 bases between them. CDR1 and CDR2 (germline): MDHEN, SYDVKM. The CDR3 is made up of 14 amino acids. The CDR3 DNA reads TGTGCCAGCATCCAGGGACGATTTAGCGCTGAAGCTTTCTTT. It is translated as CASIQGRFSAEAFF.

This chain uses TRBV3-1 with TRBJ1-5; possible D gene TRBD1, 6 bases. V lost 3 bases, J lost 7 bases, and 16 bases lay in between. This CDR3 comprises 15 residues. Germline-derived CDR1 and CDR2 are LGHDT and YNNKEL (reference sequence). CDR3 in DNA: TGTGCCAGCAGCCATGATCAGGGGAAGGGGCAGCCCCAGCATTTT. This codes for CASSHDQGKGQPQHF.

This clonotype was recorded many times. V gene TRBV7-9 combines with J gene TRBJ2-2, with a possible D match to TRBD1 (5 bases). Germline values: CDR1 SEHNR, CDR2 FQNEAQ (reference sequence). The CDR3 is 13 amino acids. With 6 bases removed from V and 5 bases from J, the gap between germline ends came to 10 bases. CDR3: CASSPGNTGELFF. The CDR3 DNA reads as TGTGCCAGCAGTCCAGGGAATACCGGGGAGCTGTTTTTT.

This chain uses TRBV12-3 or TRBV12-4 with TRBJ1-4; possibly TRBD1 for D (5 bases). The CDR3 contains 14 residues. Trimming cost V 3 bases and J 1 base, with 6 bases left between them. This CDR3 is CASSLRGTNEKLFF. The DNA of the CDR3 is TGTGCCAGCAGTTTGAGGGGAACTAATGAAAAACTGTTTTTT.

The rearrangement links TRBV20-1 to TRBJ1-6, with D unresolved. The CDR3 has 9 residues. V was cut by 8 bases and J by 8 bases, with 4 bases left in between. Germline CDR1 DFQATT, CDR2 SNEGSKA (reference sequence). The CDR3 region is CSFHSPLHF. As DNA, the CDR3 is TGCAGTTTCCATTCACCCCTCCACTTT.

This clonotype was seen only a few times. The chain carries TRBV5-1 and TRBJ2-5; 8 bases match TRBD2. This CDR3 is 14 amino acids long. Trimming at V came to 3 bases and at J to 5 bases, leaving 6 bases not matched to a gene. Germline lookup yields CDR1 SGHRS and CDR2 YFSETQ. The CDR3 is CASSSGLVQETQYF. Written as DNA, the CDR3 is TGCGCCAGCAGCTCGGGACTAGTTCAGGAGACCCAGTACTTC.

This clonotype has ten or more counts. The chain employs TRBV4-2 and TRBJ1-4; tentative D call: TRBD1 (5 bases). V was cut by 0 bases and J by 6 bases, with 20 bases left in between. CDR3 size: 18 residues. In germline, CDR1 is LGHNA, CDR2 YNFKEQ. This chain's CDR3 is CASSQDLRGAGEDEKLFF. Written as DNA, the CDR3 is TGTGCCAGCAGCCAAGATCTTCGAGGGGCGGGTGAGGATGAAAAACTGTTTTTT.

The V call is TRBV5-1, the J call TRBJ2-2, with a tentative D call TRBD2 (6 bases). V was clipped by 6 bases and J by 3 bases, with 9 bases between them. CDR3 length: 13 residues. Germline CDR1 and CDR2: SGHRS and YFSETQ. The CDR3 sequence: CASTREHTGELFF. The CDR3 DNA is TGCGCCAGCACCCGGGAGCACACCGGGGAGCTGTTTTTT.

The chain is built from TRBV19 and TRBJ2-1, with no clear D. The CDR3 contains 16 residues. V shed 3 bases and J shed 8 bases, with 20 bases lying between them. CDR1 is LNHDA and CDR2 is SQIVND in the germline V gene (reference sequence). The CDR3 sequence: CASSISVTPPLDEQFF. CDR3 nucleotide sequence: TGTGCCAGTAGTATTTCTGTAACCCCTCCGCTTGATGAGCAGTTCTTC.

V gene TRBV29-1 combines with J gene TRBJ2-7, with D hard to call. V lost 0 bases to trimming and J lost 4 bases, with 4 bases between them. Looked up from germline, CDR1 is SQVTM and CDR2 is ANQGSEA. The CDR3 has 11 amino acids. CDR3 residues: CSVEEGYEQYF. Written as DNA, the CDR3 is TGCAGCGTTGAAGAGGGGTACGAGCAGTACTTC.

The chain carries TRBV4-1 and TRBJ2-4; 7 positions match TRBD1. J lost 5 bases, V lost 1 base, and 5 bases had no gene match. This CDR3 comprises 15 residues. The germline V gene has CDR1 MGHRA and CDR2 YSYEKL. The CDR3 loop reads CASSQAGTGENIQYF. The CDR3 DNA reads TGCGCCAGCAGCCAAGCTGGAACAGGGGAAAACATTCAGTACTTC.

There are a few counts of this clonotype. The chain couples TRBV19 to TRBJ2-5, with 10 bases lining up with TRBD1. V shed 6 bases, J shed 1 base, and the junction held 2 bases outside the gene matches. This CDR3 has 14 residues. The germline V gene encodes CDR1 LNHDA and CDR2 SQIVND (reference sequence). CDR3 sequence reads: CASSGTGAQETQYF. The CDR3 region has the DNA TGTGCCAGTAGCGGGACAGGGGCCCAAGAGACCCAGTACTTC.

The rearrangement links TRBV12-3 or TRBV12-4 to TRBJ2-5, with D hard to call. Deletions cut 3 bases from V and 13 bases from J, with 9 bases between. CDR3 length equals 10 residues. The DNA for the CDR3 is TGTGCCAGCAGTTTCCGGAAATTGTACTTC. It specifies CASSFRKLYF.

This clonotype appeared many times. The chain is built from TRBV12-3 or TRBV12-4 and TRBJ1-2; possibly TRBD1 for D (5 bases). The CDR3 runs 14 residues. V was shortened by 4 bases and J by 2 bases, with 11 bases between the two germline ends. The CDR3 DNA reads as TGTGCCAGCAGTTCCCCCGGGGCGAACTATGGCTACACCTTC. Its protein is CASSSPGANYGYTF.

There are many counts of this clonotype. CDR3 loop: CASTVSGGSEQFF. The CDR3 DNA sequence: TGTGCCAGTACGGTTAGCGGGGGGAGTGAGCAGTTCTTC. The chain carries TRBV19 and TRBJ2-1, with 10 bases matching TRBD2. The germline V gene has CDR1 LNHDA and CDR2 SQIVND (reference sequence). The ends lost 7 bases at V and 9 bases at J; junction bases unmatched: 6. This CDR3 region has 13 residues.

The chain combines TRBV12-3 or TRBV12-4 with TRBJ2-4, with 11 bases that match TRBD1. The CDR3 spans 15 residues. Germline trimming cut 8 bases from V and 9 bases from J; bases unmatched to any gene: 12. CDR3 bases: TGTGCCAGCGAATCATCAGGGACAGGGGGTAGCATTCAGTACTTC. It is translated as CASESSGTGGSIQYF.

The chain has TRBV3-1 and TRBJ1-5, with 8 bases identical to TRBD1. CDR1 LGHDT and CDR2 YNNKEL come from the germline V gene (reference sequence). The CDR3 loop spans 14 amino acids. After removal of 4 bases from V and 5 bases from J, the junction contained 4 bases not matched to a gene. The CDR3 reads CASSPGTGHQPQHF. CDR3 DNA sequence: TGTGCCAGCAGCCCCGGGACAGGTCATCAGCCCCAGCATTTT.

The table lists this clonotype with many counts. The chain has TRBV6-1 and TRBJ2-1; D is perhaps TRBD2 (6 bases). V was pared by 3 bases and J by 4 bases, with 16 bases between. The CDR3 has 16 residues. The V gene's germline CDR1 is MNHNS and CDR2 SASEGT. In DNA form, the CDR3 reads TGTGCCAGCAGTGACCGCTTGACGGGAGATTACAATGAGCAGTTCTTC. The encoded protein is CASSDRLTGDYNEQFF.

The chain combines TRBV7-9 with TRBJ2-5; TRBD1 aligns across 8 bases. CDR1 and CDR2 (germline): SEHNR, FQNEAQ (reference sequence). The CDR3 has 14 amino acids. V trimming: 5 bases; J trimming: 3 bases; junction bases outside the gene matches: 5. The CDR3 reads CASSTGQGEETQYF. CDR3 sequence (DNA): TGTGCCAGCAGCACCGGACAGGGAGAAGAGACCCAGTACTTC.

This clonotype was observed a handful of times. The V gene is TRBV19, the J gene TRBJ2-1; 12 bases fit TRBD2. Germline V gives CDR1 LNHDA, CDR2 SQIVND (reference sequence). V lost 6 bases to trimming and J lost 4 bases; unmatched junction nucleotides: 7. This CDR3 comprises 16 residues. The CDR3 bases are TGTGCCAGTAGCCTCCTAGCGGGAGGGGGATACAATGAGCAGTTCTTC. Amino acid sequence: CASSLLAGGGYNEQFF.

V usage is TRBV18 and J usage is TRBJ2-3; TRBD2 agrees at 7 bases. In germline, CDR1 is KGHSH, CDR2 LQKENI. The ends lost 0 bases at V and 5 bases at J; junction bases unmatched: 8. The CDR3 is 16 residues long. CDR3 sequence (DNA): TGTGCCAGCTCACCACCGCTGGGGGGGGGAAAAGATACGCAGTATTTT. Translation gives CASSPPLGGGKDTQYF. Based on the CDR3 plus reference TRBV18 and TRBJ2-3, the full variable domain is NAGVMQNPRHLVRRRGQEARLRCSPMKGHSHVYWYRQLPEEGLKFMVYLQKENIIDESGMPKERFSAEFPKEGPSILRIQQVVRGDSAAYFCASSPPLGGGKDTQYFGPGTRLTVL.

The rearrangement joins TRBV30 to TRBJ1-5; D perhaps matches TRBD1 (6 bases). Deletions cut 2 bases from V and 5 bases from J, with 13 bases between. Germline CDR1 reads GTSNPN; CDR2 reads SVGIG (reference sequence). The CDR3 runs to 14 residues. In DNA, the CDR3 is TGTGCCTGGAGTCAGGGGATCGGGGATCAGCCCCAGCATTTT. As protein: CAWSQGIGDQPQHF. Supplemented by reference TRBV30 and TRBJ1-5, the full variable domain reads SQTIHQWPATLVQPVGSPLSLECTVEGTSNPNLYWYRQAAGRGLQLLFYSVGIGQISSEVPQNLSASRPQDRQFILSSKKLLLSDSGFYLCAWSQGIGDQPQHFGDGTRLSIL.

The gene calls are TRBV19 and TRBJ1-5, with 10 bases identical to TRBD1. The V and J ends lost 7 bases and 7 bases, in that order; junction bases with no gene match: 13. Germline-derived CDR1 and CDR2 are LNHDA and SQIVND (reference sequence). The length of the CDR3 is 16 residues. The CDR3 loop reads CASNIQGQGSGQPQHF. DNA of the CDR3: TGTGCCAGTAATATCCAGGGACAGGGGAGCGGCCAGCCCCAGCATTTT.